The present TCR beta chain was sequenced within a study of blood T cell repertoires in COVID-19. Study at large: There were acute and convalescent COVID-19 samples, and they came from the United States, Italy and Spain.

In assigning cohorts, the study relied on participant-reported clinical history. The method was immunoSEQ multiplex PCR; TCRdb's version includes in-frame clones alone and lacks a portion of them. The profile shows under 250,000 clones, nearly 90% of them singletons. V lost 5 bases to trimming and J lost 8 bases, with 21 bases between them. This CDR3 is 15 amino acids long. Germline values: CDR1 SEHNR, CDR2 FQNEAQ (reference sequence). This sequence was found in a young man who had recovered from COVID-19. The V and J genes are TRBV7-9 and TRBJ1-2, with D maybe TRBD1 (6 bases). Sequences were obtained from PBMCs or T cells enriched from blood (not recorded which). The CDR3 loop is CASSPTNRESGGYTF. The CDR3 DNA sequence: TGTGCCAGCAGCCCAACGAACAGGGAATCCGGAGGCTACACCTTC.